These 16 T cell receptor beta chains were all obtained from the same sample, sequenced in a study of blood T cell repertoires in COVID-19. Data came from immunoSEQ multiplex PCR; TCRdb stores just in-frame clones and leaves some out. The table includes fewer than 130,000 clones, over 75% detected once. The source material was peripheral blood. The receptors come from an elderly woman with active or convalescent COVID-19.

The chain recombines TRBV10-3 with TRBJ2-1, with 8 bases fitting TRBD2. With 10 bases clipped from V and 7 bases from J, the junction kept 12 bases outside the gene matches. CDR1 is ENHRY and CDR2 is SYGVKD in the germline V gene. This CDR3 comprises 14 residues. Written as DNA, the CDR3 is TGTGCCACCATCCCCGGGACTAGTGCAAATGAGCAGTTCTTC. It codes for CATIPGTSANEQFF.

This clone has just a few counts. The gene calls are TRBV5-4 and TRBJ2-4; TRBD2 might be the D (6 bases). Trimming took off 3 bases at V and 8 bases at J, with 12 bases between the two ends. The CDR3 extends over 13 amino acids. CDR1 is SGHNT, CDR2 YYREEE, per germline (reference sequence). In nucleotides, the CDR3 is TGTGCCAGCAGCTGGCCGGGAGCGCACATTCAGTACTTC. Its protein is CASSWPGAHIQYF.

The rearrangement links TRBV10-2 to TRBJ2-2; D might be TRBD1 (6 bases). The CDR3 consists of 15 residues. In germline, CDR1 is WSHSY, CDR2 SAAADI. V lost 0 bases and J lost 4, with 9 bases in between. CDR3 residues: CASSESYRVTGELFF. The CDR3 nucleotides read TGCGCCAGCAGTGAGTCGTACAGGGTCACCGGGGAGCTGTTTTTT.

This clone has a single count. The genes are TRBV7-2 and TRBJ2-5; 10 nucleotides align to TRBD2. CDR3 length: 16 residues. Germline CDR1 and CDR2: SGHTA and FQGNSA. J was trimmed by 5 bases and V by 1 base; bases with no gene match: 7. The DNA for the CDR3 is TGTGCCAGCAGCTTAGGCCTAGCGGGAGCAGCGGAGACCCAGTACTTC. It codes for CASSLGLAGAAETQYF.

The chain carries TRBV2 and TRBJ2-7; TRBD2 is a possible D gene (5 bases). The CDR3 runs to 15 residues. V lost 1 base and J lost 2, with 12 bases in between. CDR1 is SNHLY, CDR2 FYNNEI, per germline. CDR3: CASSEDPRGPYEQYF. The CDR3, as DNA: TGTGCCAGCAGTGAAGACCCTCGAGGGCCCTACGAGCAGTACTTC.

The V gene is TRBV5-1, the J gene TRBJ2-7; 12 bases are a match to TRBD2. Trimming took 0 bases from V and 5 from J; bases not matched to a gene: 12. This CDR3 is built from 18 residues. Germline-derived CDR1 and CDR2 are SGHRS and YFSETQ. Written as DNA, the CDR3 is TGCGCCAGCAGCTTGGGGGGGACTAGCGGGTATGGGGAGAACGAGCAGTACTTC. This translates into CASSLGGTSGYGENEQYF.

The chain uses TRBV4-2 and TRBJ2-1, with 9 bases lining up with TRBD2. Trimming took 0 bases from V and 8 from J; bases not matched to a gene: 17. Germline CDR1 LGHNA, CDR2 YNFKEQ. The CDR3 consists of 19 residues. This CDR3 reads CASSQEIGRGRDQFDEQFF. CDR3 in DNA: TGTGCCAGCAGCCAAGAGATAGGTCGCGGGAGGGACCAGTTCGATGAGCAGTTCTTC.

This clone has just a few counts. The chain uses TRBV19 and TRBJ2-2; 9 nucleotides align to TRBD1. V dropped 8 bases and J dropped 5; count of bases not matched to a gene: 6. The CDR3 spans 14 residues. Germline V gives CDR1 LNHDA, CDR2 SQIVND (reference sequence). CDR3 coding DNA: TGTGCCAGTCACAGGGGGCGGCGGACCGGGGAGCTGTTTTTT. Translated, it gives CASHRGRRTGELFF.

J is TRBJ1-6 and V is TRBV12-5; 9 bases are shared with TRBD1. CDR3 length: 15 amino acids. Per germline, CDR1 LGHNT and CDR2 FRNRAP. The ends lost 5 bases at V and 9 bases at J; junction bases unmatched: 8. The CDR3 DNA sequence: TGTGCTAGTGGTCAGGACAGGGGTTTAGGTTCACCCCTCCACTTT. Translating it yields CASGQDRGLGSPLHF.

This clone turned up a few times. The gene calls are TRBV27 and TRBJ2-5; 10 bases are shared with TRBD1. Unmatched junction bases numbered 8, after V lost 5 bases and J lost 5 bases. CDR1 and CDR2 (germline): MNHEY, SMNVEV (reference sequence). The CDR3 spans 15 residues. CDR3 region: CASSPRTGGSETQYF. In DNA, the CDR3 is TGTGCCAGCAGTCCGAGGACAGGGGGTTCGGAGACCCAGTACTTC.

This chain connects TRBV4-2 to TRBJ1-3, with D unclear. With 5 bases removed from V and 5 bases from J, the gap between germline ends came to 13 bases. Germline-derived CDR1 and CDR2 are LGHNA and YNFKEQ. This CDR3 comprises 14 residues. The CDR3 here is CASSVRYYRNTIYF. The CDR3, as DNA: TGTGCCAGCAGCGTCCGTTACTACCGAAACACCATATATTTT.

The gene calls are TRBV27 and TRBJ1-5; 7 nucleotides match TRBD1. CDR3 length equals 13 residues. The V gene end was trimmed by 8 bases and the J gene end by 3 bases; junction bases not matched to a gene: 4. CDR1 is MNHEY, CDR2 SMNVEV, per germline (reference sequence). As DNA, the CDR3 is TGTGCCAGCCAGACAGGGAACAATCAGCCCCAGCATTTT. Encoded protein: CASQTGNNQPQHF.

This sequence joins TRBV19 and TRBJ1-1; D unclear. V was cut by 3 bases and J by 0 bases, with 8 bases left in between. The length of the CDR3 is 14 residues. Germline V CDR1 and CDR2: LNHDA, SQIVND (reference sequence). The CDR3 is CASSIRRLNTEAFF. CDR3 DNA: TGTGCCAGTAGTATTCGTCGGTTGAACACTGAAGCTTTCTTT.

The gene calls are TRBV9 and TRBJ2-3, with 11 nucleotides matching TRBD2. CDR3 size: 15 residues. J lost 6 bases, V lost 5 bases, and 8 bases had no gene match. Germline CDR1 reads SGDLS; CDR2 reads YYNGEE. The CDR3 protein is CASSKLAGEGDTQYF. The DNA of the CDR3 is TGTGCCAGCAGTAAACTAGCGGGAGAAGGGGATACGCAGTATTTT.

The chain carries TRBV6-1 and TRBJ2-7, with 7 bases fitting TRBD2. Germline V gives CDR1 MNHNS, CDR2 SASEGT. Trimming took 2 bases from V and 3 from J; bases not matched to a gene: 7. CDR3 length: 15 residues. For the CDR3, the DNA is TGTGCCAGCAGTGAACCCCCTAGCGGAAACTACGAGCAGTACTTC. Amino acid sequence: CASSEPPSGNYEQYF.

The chain employs TRBV5-4 and TRBJ1-1, with TRBD1 identical over 7 bases. With 5 bases clipped from V and 4 bases from J, the junction kept 11 bases outside the gene matches. This CDR3 has 15 residues. Germline-derived CDR1 and CDR2 are SGHNT and YYREEE (reference sequence). The CDR3 loop is CASSSNKQGPTEAFF. As DNA, the CDR3 is TGTGCCAGCAGTTCAAACAAACAGGGGCCCACTGAAGCTTTCTTT.